The rows below give T cell receptor beta chains drawn from one sample of a study of cytomegalovirus exposure and HLA in healthy donors. Assay used: immunoSEQ multiplex PCR; TCRdb lists only in-frame clones, some missing. The repertoire consists of some 89,000 clones, with 78% occurring once and the leading ten covering roughly 4.3%. Sequences were obtained from PBMCs. These receptors originate from a woman between 40 and 55 years old in good health and CMV-seropositive. CDR3s include the opening cysteine and the closing phenylalanine or tryptophan. The order of the fields is J gene, clone size, D gene, V gene, CDR3 length, CDR3 protein, CDR3 DNA. A D gene is named only where the DNA matches it firmly. Clone size is not always given. Where it is, it says once, few, many or a class for expanded clones.

J: TRBJ2-1
size: -
D: -
V: TRBV7-8
length: 12
CDR3: CASSPLDNEQFF
DNA: TGTGCCAGCAGTCCCCTTGACAATGAGCAGTTCTTC

J: TRBJ2-3
size: -
D: -
V: TRBV5-4
length: 15
CDR3: CASSLGVGGADTQYF
DNA: TGTGCCAGCAGCTTGGGGGTTGGGGGCGCAGATACGCAGTATTTT

J: TRBJ2-5
size: -
D: -
V: TRBV5-6
length: 15
CDR3: CASSLGRADQETQYF
DNA: TGTGCCAGCAGCTTGGGTCGAGCGGACCAAGAGACCCAGTACTTC

J: TRBJ2-3
size: -
D: -
V: TRBV11-3
length: 14
CDR3: CASSLDGGIDTQYF
DNA: TGTGCCAGCAGCTTAGACGGCGGCATAGATACGCAGTATTTT

J: TRBJ2-5
size: -
D: -
V: TRBV5-4
length: 14
CDR3: CASSASAPQETQYF
DNA: TGTGCCAGCAGCGCCAGCGCCCCCCAAGAGACCCAGTACTTC

J: TRBJ2-5
size: -
D: -
V: TRBV18
length: 15
CDR3: CASSPPAPGEETQYF
DNA: TGTGCCAGCTCACCACCGGCCCCAGGGGAGGAGACCCAGTACTTC

J: TRBJ2-1
size: -
D: TRBD2
V: TRBV18
length: 15
CDR3: CASSPTTSGYNEQFF
DNA: TGTGCCAGCTCGCCGACTACTAGCGGTTACAATGAGCAGTTCTTC

J: TRBJ2-7
size: once
D: -
V: TRBV14
length: 11
CDR3: CASSLGLGQYF
DNA: TGTGCCAGCAGTTTGGGGCTGGGCCAGTACTTC

J: TRBJ1-1
size: -
D: -
V: TRBV25-1
length: 14
CDR3: CASSERGWGTEAFF
DNA: TGTGCCAGCAGTGAAAGAGGGTGGGGCACTGAAGCTTTCTTT

J: TRBJ1-5
size: -
D: TRBD1
V: TRBV7-9
length: 15
CDR3: CASSSDREPNQPQHF
DNA: TGTGCCAGCAGTTCCGACAGGGAACCCAATCAGCCCCAGCATTTT

J: TRBJ1-4
size: once
D: TRBD1
V: TRBV6-1
length: 15
CDR3: CASSVPGQGNEKLFF
DNA: TGTGCCAGCAGCGTACCGGGACAGGGGAATGAAAAACTGTTTTTT

J: TRBJ2-3
size: -
D: -
V: TRBV2
length: 14
CDR3: CASRKEGSTDTQYF
DNA: TGTGCCAGCAGGAAGGAGGGAAGCACAGATACGCAGTATTTT

J: TRBJ2-1
size: -
D: TRBD1
V: TRBV4-2
length: 15
CDR3: CASSQDEQGWNEQFF
DNA: TGTGCCAGCAGCCAAGACGAACAGGGGTGGAATGAGCAGTTCTTC

J: TRBJ2-1
size: -
D: TRBD1
V: TRBV7-3
length: 12
CDR3: CASSPTGVEQFF
DNA: TGTGCCAGCAGCCCCACAGGGGTCGAGCAGTTCTTC

J: TRBJ1-3
size: -
D: -
V: TRBV5-4
length: 15
CDR3: CASSLDRSSGNTIYF
DNA: TGTGCCAGCAGCTTGGATCGCAGCTCTGGAAACACCATATATTTT

J: TRBJ2-5
size: -
D: TRBD2
V: TRBV10-3
length: 13
CDR3: CAISGGGGETQYF
DNA: TGTGCCATCAGTGGCGGGGGTGGTGAGACCCAGTACTTC

J: TRBJ2-7
size: -
D: -
V: TRBV5-1
length: 14
CDR3: CASSLASLAHEQYF
DNA: TGCGCCAGCAGCTTAGCCAGCCTAGCCCACGAGCAGTACTTC

J: TRBJ2-7
size: -
D: TRBD2
V: TRBV9
length: 16
CDR3: CASSVVGGSYSYEQYF
DNA: TGTGCCAGCAGCGTAGTGGGCGGGAGCTACTCCTACGAGCAGTACTTC

J: TRBJ2-5
size: -
D: -
V: TRBV27
length: 15
CDR3: CASSLMGGGMETQYF
DNA: TGTGCCAGCAGTTTAATGGGAGGTGGGATGGAGACCCAGTACTTC

J: TRBJ1-1
size: -
D: -
V: TRBV5-1
length: 14
CDR3: CASSLLAGNTEAFF
DNA: TGCGCCAGCAGCTTGCTCGCAGGGAACACTGAAGCTTTCTTT

J: TRBJ1-2
size: -
D: TRBD1
V: TRBV27
length: 15
CDR3: CASSTRDREYYGYTF
DNA: TGTGCCAGCAGTACCCGGGACAGAGAATACTATGGCTACACCTTC

J: TRBJ2-1
size: -
D: TRBD2
V: TRBV5-1
length: 16
CDR3: CASSLSEAGVRPEQFF
DNA: TGCGCCAGCAGCTTGAGTGAGGCGGGAGTTAGGCCTGAGCAGTTCTTC

J: TRBJ2-3
size: -
D: TRBD1
V: TRBV28
length: 16
CDR3: CASSSMGQGGSDTQYF
DNA: TGTGCCAGCAGTTCCATGGGACAGGGCGGATCAGATACGCAGTATTTT

J: TRBJ2-5
size: -
D: TRBD2
V: TRBV7-2
length: 14
CDR3: CASSPGGGRKTQYF
DNA: TGTGCCAGCAGCCCCGGGGGGGGCAGGAAGACCCAGTACTTC

J: TRBJ1-4
size: -
D: -
V: TRBV2
length: 14
CDR3: CASSDNEESEKLFF
DNA: TGTGCCAGCAGTGATAATGAAGAAAGCGAAAAACTGTTTTTT

J: TRBJ1-2
size: -
D: TRBD1
V: TRBV19
length: 14
CDR3: CASQITGGGGGYTF
DNA: TGTGCCAGCCAGATCACAGGGGGCGGTGGTGGCTACACCTTC

J: TRBJ2-5
size: -
D: -
V: TRBV5-1
length: 14
CDR3: CASSLSASRETQYF
DNA: TGCGCCAGCAGCTTGAGTGCTAGCAGGGAGACCCAGTACTTC

J: TRBJ1-3
size: -
D: -
V: TRBV4-1
length: 15
CDR3: CASSHLTSSGNTIYF
DNA: TGCGCCAGCAGCCACCTGACAAGCTCTGGAAACACCATATATTTT

J: TRBJ2-3
size: -
D: TRBD2
V: TRBV5-1
length: 19
CDR3: CASSLTGVALAGAPDMQYF
DNA: TGCGCCAGCAGCTTGACCGGAGTCGCACTAGCGGGAGCTCCAGATATGCAGTATTTT

J: TRBJ1-2
size: -
D: TRBD1
V: TRBV7-8
length: 17
CDR3: CASSLSQGARGAYGYTF
DNA: TGTGCCAGCAGCTTAAGCCAGGGGGCGAGGGGGGCCTATGGCTACACCTTC

J: TRBJ1-5
size: -
D: TRBD1
V: TRBV28
length: 15
CDR3: CASSPEQGASQPQHF
DNA: TGTGCCAGCTCGCCCGAGCAGGGGGCTAGCCAGCCCCAGCATTTT

J: TRBJ2-2
size: once
D: -
V: TRBV5-1
length: 14
CDR3: CASSLTRRDGELFF
DNA: TGCGCCAGCAGCTTGACCCGGAGGGACGGGGAGCTGTTTTTT

J: TRBJ2-3
size: -
D: TRBD2
V: TRBV5-8
length: 13
CDR3: CASTTSGTDTQYF
DNA: TGTGCCAGCACAACTAGCGGCACAGATACGCAGTATTTT

J: TRBJ2-5
size: -
D: -
V: TRBV6-5
length: 15
CDR3: CASIKLGAVQETQYF
DNA: TGTGCCAGCATTAAACTTGGGGCCGTCCAAGAGACCCAGTACTTC

J: TRBJ1-1
size: -
D: -
V: TRBV30
length: 12
CDR3: CAWNRAVTEAFF
DNA: TGTGCCTGGAACAGGGCGGTAACTGAAGCTTTCTTT

J: TRBJ2-1
size: -
D: TRBD1
V: TRBV7-2
length: 16
CDR3: CVSSPTTGTVYNEQFF
DNA: TGTGTCAGCAGCCCCACCACCGGGACAGTTTACAATGAGCAGTTCTTC

J: TRBJ2-1
size: -
D: -
V: TRBV19
length: 15
CDR3: CASSIGPGSYNEQFF
DNA: TGTGCCAGTAGTATAGGGCCAGGGTCTTACAATGAGCAGTTCTTC

J: TRBJ2-4
size: once
D: -
V: TRBV5-4
length: 15
CDR3: CASSLAGNSKNIQYF
DNA: TGTGCCAGCAGCTTGGCCGGGAACAGCAAAAACATTCAGTACTTC

J: TRBJ1-1
size: -
D: -
V: TRBV6-6
length: 14
CDR3: CASSYSREVTEAFF
DNA: TGTGCCAGCAGTTACTCCAGGGAAGTCACTGAAGCTTTCTTT

J: TRBJ2-2
size: -
D: TRBD2
V: TRBV28
length: 19
CDR3: CASSWGGPVLYTNTGELFF
DNA: TGTGCCAGCAGTTGGGGGGGTCCTGTACTCTATACGAACACCGGGGAGCTGTTTTTT